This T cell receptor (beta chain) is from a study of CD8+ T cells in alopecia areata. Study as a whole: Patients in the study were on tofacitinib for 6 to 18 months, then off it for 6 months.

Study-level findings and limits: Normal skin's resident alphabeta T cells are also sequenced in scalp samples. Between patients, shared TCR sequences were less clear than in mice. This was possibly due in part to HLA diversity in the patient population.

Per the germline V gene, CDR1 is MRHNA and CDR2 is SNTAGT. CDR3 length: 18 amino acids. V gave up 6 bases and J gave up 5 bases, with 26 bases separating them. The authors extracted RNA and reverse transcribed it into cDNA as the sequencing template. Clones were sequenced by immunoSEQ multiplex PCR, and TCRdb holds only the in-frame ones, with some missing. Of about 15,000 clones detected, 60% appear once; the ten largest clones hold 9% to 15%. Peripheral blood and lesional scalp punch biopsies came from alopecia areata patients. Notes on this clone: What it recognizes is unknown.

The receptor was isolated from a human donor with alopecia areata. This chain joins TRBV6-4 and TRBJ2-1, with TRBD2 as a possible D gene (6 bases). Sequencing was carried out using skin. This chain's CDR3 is CASRRFWGERAQDNEQFF. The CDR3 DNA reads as TGTGCCAGCAGACGGTTCTGGGGGGAGCGCGCACAGGACAATGAGCAGTTCTTC.